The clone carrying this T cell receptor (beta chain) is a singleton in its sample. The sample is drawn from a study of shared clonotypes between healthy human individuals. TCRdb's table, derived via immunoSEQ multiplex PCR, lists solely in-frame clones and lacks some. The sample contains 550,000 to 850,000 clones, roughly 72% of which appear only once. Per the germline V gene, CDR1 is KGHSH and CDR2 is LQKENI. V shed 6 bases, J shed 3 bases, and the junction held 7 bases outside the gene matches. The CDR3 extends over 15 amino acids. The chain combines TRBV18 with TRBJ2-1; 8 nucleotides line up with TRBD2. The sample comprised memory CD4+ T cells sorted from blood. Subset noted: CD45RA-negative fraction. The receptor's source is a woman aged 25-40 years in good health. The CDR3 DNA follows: TGTGCCAGCTCCCCCTCGGCGGGGGGCTACAATGAGCAGTTCTTC. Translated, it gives CASSPSAGGYNEQFF.